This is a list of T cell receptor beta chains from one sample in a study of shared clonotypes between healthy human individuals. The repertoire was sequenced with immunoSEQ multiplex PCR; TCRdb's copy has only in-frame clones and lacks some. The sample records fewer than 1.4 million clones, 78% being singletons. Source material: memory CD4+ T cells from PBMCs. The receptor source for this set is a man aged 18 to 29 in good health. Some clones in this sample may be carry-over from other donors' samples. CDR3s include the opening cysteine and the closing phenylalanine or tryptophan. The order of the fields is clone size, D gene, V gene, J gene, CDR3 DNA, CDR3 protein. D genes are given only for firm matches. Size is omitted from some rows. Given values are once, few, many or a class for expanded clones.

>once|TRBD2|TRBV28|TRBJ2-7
TGTGCCAGCAGTAGACTAGCGGGGGCTCCCTACGAGCAGTACTTC
CASSRLAGAPYEQYF
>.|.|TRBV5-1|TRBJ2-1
TGCGCCAGCAGCTTAGGGCACAGGGACAATGAGCAGTTCTTC
CASSLGHRDNEQFF
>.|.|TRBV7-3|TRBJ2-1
TGTGCCAGCAGCTTAATGTTGGAGAATGAGCAGTTCTTC
CASSLMLENEQFF
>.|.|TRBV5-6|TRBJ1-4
TGTGCCAGCAGCACCTCAGGGGCGACTAATGAAAAACTGTTTTTT
CASSTSGATNEKLFF
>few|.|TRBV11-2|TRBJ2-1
TGTGCCAGCAGCTTAGATCTCGGCGATGAGCAGTTCTTC
CASSLDLGDEQFF
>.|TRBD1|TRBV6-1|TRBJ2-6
TGTGCCAGCAGTGAAGGGACAGGGGCTGGGGCCAACGTCCTGACTTTC
CASSEGTGAGANVLTF
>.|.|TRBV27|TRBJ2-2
TGTGCCAGCAGTTTTAGGGGCGGGGAGCTGTTTTTT
CASSFRGGELFF
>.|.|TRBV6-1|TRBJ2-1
TGTGCCAGCAGTAAGGGGGTTGGTCATAGTGAGCAGTTCTTC
CASSKGVGHSEQFF
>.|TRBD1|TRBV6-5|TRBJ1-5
TGTGCCAGCCGACAGGGAAGTCGTCAGCCCCAGCATTTT
CASRQGSRQPQHF
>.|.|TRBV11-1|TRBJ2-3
TGTGCCAGCAGCCGAGGGAGCCTCCGCTCTTTAAGCTTT
CASSRGSLRSLSF
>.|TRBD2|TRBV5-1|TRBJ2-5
TGCGCCAGCAGCTTTCAAGGACTAGCGGGACAGGAGGAGACCCAGTACTTC
CASSFQGLAGQEETQYF
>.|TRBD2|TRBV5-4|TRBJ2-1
TGTGCCAGCAGCTTGGAGGGGCTAGCGGGAGGGGAGCAGTTCTTC
CASSLEGLAGGEQFF
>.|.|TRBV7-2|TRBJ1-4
TGTGCCAGCAGCTTAGGTTCCCCCCGAGGTAAAAAACTGTTTTTT
CASSLGSPRGKKLFF
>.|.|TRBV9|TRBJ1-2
TGTGCCAGCAGCGCCCGACAGGCCCCCTATGGCTACACCTTC
CASSARQAPYGYTF
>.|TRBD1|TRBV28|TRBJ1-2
TGTGCCAGCAGTTGGGGACAGTCCTATGGCTACACCTTC
CASSWGQSYGYTF
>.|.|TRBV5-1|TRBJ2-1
TGCGCCAGCAGCTTGGGTCCGGAGCCCTACAATGAGCAGTTCTTC
CASSLGPEPYNEQFF
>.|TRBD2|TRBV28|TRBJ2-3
TGTGCCAGCAGTCTTCCTAGCGGACCCACAGATACGCAGTATTTT
CASSLPSGPTDTQYF
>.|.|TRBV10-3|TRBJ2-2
TGTGCCATCAGTGAAGGTAGCTCTTTGAACACCGGGGAGCTGTTTTTT
CAISEGSSLNTGELFF
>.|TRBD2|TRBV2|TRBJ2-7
TGTGCCAGCAGTGTGGCGGGAGCGGCCTCCTACGAGCAGTACTTC
CASSVAGAASYEQYF
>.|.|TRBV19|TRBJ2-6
TGTGCCAGTAAAGGGAGGCCCTTCTCTGGGGCCAACGTCCTGACTTTC
CASKGRPFSGANVLTF
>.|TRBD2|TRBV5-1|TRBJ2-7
TGCGCCAGCAGCGCTGGACTAGCGGCCTCCTACGAGCAGTACTTC
CASSAGLAASYEQYF
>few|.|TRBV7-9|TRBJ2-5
TGTGCCAGCAGCTTATCTAGAGCGGAGACCCAGTACTTC
CASSLSRAETQYF
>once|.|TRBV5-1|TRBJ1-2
TGCGCCAGCAGCGACGACGGTTATGGCTACACCTTC
CASSDDGYGYTF
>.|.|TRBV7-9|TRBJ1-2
TGTGCCAGCAGCTTGGCGGGTGGGGCGCTCGGGGGCTACACCTTC
CASSLAGGALGGYTF
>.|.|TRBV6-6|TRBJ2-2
TGTGCCGCGTGGGTCACGAACACCGGGGAGCTGTTTTTT
CAAWVTNTGELFF
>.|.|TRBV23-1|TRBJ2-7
TGCGCCAGCAGTCAATCGGGACATACCTCCTACGAGCAGTACTTC
CASSQSGHTSYEQYF
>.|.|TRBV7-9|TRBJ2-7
TGTGCCAGCAGCCCGGGCCCCGGAATTGGCTACGAGCAGTACTTC
CASSPGPGIGYEQYF
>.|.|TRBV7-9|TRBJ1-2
TGTGCCAGCAGCACACCTGGGACCACGGGTGGCTACACCTTC
CASSTPGTTGGYTF
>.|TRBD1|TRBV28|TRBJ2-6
TGTGCCAGCAGAGGACAGGCCCCTTCTGGGGCCAACGTCCTGACTTTC
CASRGQAPSGANVLTF
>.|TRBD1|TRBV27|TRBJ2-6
TGTGCCAGCAGTTTATCAAATGGGGTCAGGGGGCGGGCCAACGTCCTGACTTTC
CASSLSNGVRGRANVLTF
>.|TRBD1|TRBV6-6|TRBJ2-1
TGTGCCAGCAGTACCACGGGACAGGGAGGCAATGAGCAGTTCTTC
CASSTTGQGGNEQFF
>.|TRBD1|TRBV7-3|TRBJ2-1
TGTGCCAGCAGCTCACAGGGGAGCTCCTACAATGAGCAGTTCTTC
CASSSQGSSYNEQFF
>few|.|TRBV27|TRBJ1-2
TGTGCCAGCAGTTTATCAACAGGGTATGGCTACACCTTC
CASSLSTGYGYTF
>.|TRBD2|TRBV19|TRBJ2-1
TGTGCCAGTAGACGCCAACCTAGCGGGAGGGCCAATGAGCAGTTCTTC
CASRRQPSGRANEQFF
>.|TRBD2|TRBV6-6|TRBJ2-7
TGTGCCAGCAGTTCTAGCGGGAGAACTTACGAGCAGTACTTC
CASSSSGRTYEQYF
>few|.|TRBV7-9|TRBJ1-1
TGTGCCAGCAGCATACAGAACACTGAAGCTTTCTTT
CASSIQNTEAFF
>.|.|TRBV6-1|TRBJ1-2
TGTGCCAGCAACACCGCGCCTATTCATGGCTACACCTTC
CASNTAPIHGYTF
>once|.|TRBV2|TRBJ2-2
TGTGCCACCCAATTGGCCGGGGAGCTGTTTTTT
CATQLAGELFF
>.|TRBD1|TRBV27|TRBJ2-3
TGTGCCAGCAGTTCCCAACGGACAGGGTCGCCAGATACGCAGTATTTT
CASSSQRTGSPDTQYF
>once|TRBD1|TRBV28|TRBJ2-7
TGTGCCAGCAGTTTCCCCGGACAGGGTGGCTACGAGCAGTACTTC
CASSFPGQGGYEQYF
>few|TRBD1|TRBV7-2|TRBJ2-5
TGTGCCAGCAGCCTACAGGGACAGGGCCAAGAGACCCAGTACTTC
CASSLQGQGQETQYF
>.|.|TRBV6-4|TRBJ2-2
TGTGCCAGCAGTAGGGCAGGAGATAACACCGGGGAGCTGTTTTTT
CASSRAGDNTGELFF
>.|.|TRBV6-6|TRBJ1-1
TGTGCCAGCACCGGGGACACTGAAGCTTTCTTT
CASTGDTEAFF
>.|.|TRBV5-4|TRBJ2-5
TGTGCCAGCAGCTTGAACAGCTTAGAGACCCAGTACTTC
CASSLNSLETQYF
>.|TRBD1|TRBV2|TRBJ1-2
TGTGCCAGCAGGCCCGGACAGGGGCTTTTCTATGGCTACACCTTC
CASRPGQGLFYGYTF
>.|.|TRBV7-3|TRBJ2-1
TGTGCCAGCAGCTTCGGATCTGCGGGGTACAATGAGCAGTTCTTC
CASSFGSAGYNEQFF